This entry features one T cell receptor (beta chain) sequence. The table came from immunoSEQ multiplex PCR; TCRdb's copy has only in-frame clones and leaves some out. The sample shows about 160,000 clones, approximately 94% of them seen only once. These data come from a study of control samples from healthy donors and cancer patients. CDR1 is MNHEY and CDR2 is SMNVEV in the germline V gene (reference sequence). Trimming took off 3 bases at V and 0 bases at J, with 5 bases between the two ends. CDR3 length equals 13 residues. The chain combines TRBV27 with TRBJ1-1; no reliable D call. This sequence originates from a woman aged 40 to 55 in good health. Sequenced: blood. The CDR3 DNA reads as TGTGCCAGCAGTTTCTACCTGAACACTGAAGCTTTCTTT. Translation gives CASSFYLNTEAFF.